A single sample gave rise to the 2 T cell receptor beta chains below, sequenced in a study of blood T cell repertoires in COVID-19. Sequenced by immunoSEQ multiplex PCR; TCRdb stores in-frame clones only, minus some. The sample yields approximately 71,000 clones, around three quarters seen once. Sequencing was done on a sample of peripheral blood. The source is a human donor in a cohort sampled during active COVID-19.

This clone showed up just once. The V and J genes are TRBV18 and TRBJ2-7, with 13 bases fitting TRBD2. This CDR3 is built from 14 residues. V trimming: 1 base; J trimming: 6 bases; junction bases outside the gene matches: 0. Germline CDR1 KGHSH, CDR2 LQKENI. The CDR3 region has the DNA TGTGCCAGCTCACCACGGACTAGCGGGGGCGAGCAGTACTTC. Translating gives CASSPRTSGGEQYF.

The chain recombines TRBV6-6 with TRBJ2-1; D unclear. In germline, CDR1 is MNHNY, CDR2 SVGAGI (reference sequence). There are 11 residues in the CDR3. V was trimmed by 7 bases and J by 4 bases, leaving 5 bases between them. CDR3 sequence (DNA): TGTGCCAGCACCCAATACAATGAGCAGTTCTTC. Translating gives CASTQYNEQFF.